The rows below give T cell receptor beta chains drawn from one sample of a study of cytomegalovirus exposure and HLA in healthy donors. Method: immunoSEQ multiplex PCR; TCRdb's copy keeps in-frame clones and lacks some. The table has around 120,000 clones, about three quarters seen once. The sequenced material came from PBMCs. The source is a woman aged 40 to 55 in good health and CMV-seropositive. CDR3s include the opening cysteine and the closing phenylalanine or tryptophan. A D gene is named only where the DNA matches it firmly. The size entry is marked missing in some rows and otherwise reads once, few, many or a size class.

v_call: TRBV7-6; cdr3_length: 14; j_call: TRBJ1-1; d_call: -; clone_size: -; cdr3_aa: CASSLAQGNTEAFF; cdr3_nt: TGTGCCAGCAGCTTAGCGCAGGGTAACACTGAAGCTTTCTTT
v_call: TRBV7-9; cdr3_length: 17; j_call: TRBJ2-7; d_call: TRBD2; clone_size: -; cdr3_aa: CASSYRANLAGGNEQYF; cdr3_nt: TGTGCCAGCAGCTACAGAGCCAACCTAGCGGGAGGTAACGAGCAGTACTTC
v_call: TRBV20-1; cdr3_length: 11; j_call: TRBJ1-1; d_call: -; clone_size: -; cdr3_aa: CSATRNTEAFF; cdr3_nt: TGCAGTGCTACCAGGAACACTGAAGCTTTCTTT
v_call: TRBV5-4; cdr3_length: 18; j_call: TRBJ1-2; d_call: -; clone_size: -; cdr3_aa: CASRAILRVPSPDYGYTF; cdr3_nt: TGTGCCAGCAGGGCCATTTTACGGGTACCGAGCCCCGACTATGGCTACACCTTC
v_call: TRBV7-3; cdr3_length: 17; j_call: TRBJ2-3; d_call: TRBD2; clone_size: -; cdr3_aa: CASSPTPTSGSTDTQYF; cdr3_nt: TGTGCCAGCAGCCCCACCCCGACTAGCGGGAGCACAGATACGCAGTATTTT
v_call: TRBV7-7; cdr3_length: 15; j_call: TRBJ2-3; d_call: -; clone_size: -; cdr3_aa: CASSLTPNPTDTQYF; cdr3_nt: TGTGCTAGCAGTCTAACTCCTAACCCCACAGATACGCAGTATTTT
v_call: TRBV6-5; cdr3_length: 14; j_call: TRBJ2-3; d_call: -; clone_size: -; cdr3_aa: CASSEPSSTDTQYF; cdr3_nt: TGTGCCAGCAGTGAACCGAGTAGCACAGATACGCAGTATTTT
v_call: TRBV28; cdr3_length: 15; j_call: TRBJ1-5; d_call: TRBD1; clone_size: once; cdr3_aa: CASRTDRNDNQPQHF; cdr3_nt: TGTGCCAGCAGAACGGACAGGAATGACAATCAGCCCCAGCATTTT
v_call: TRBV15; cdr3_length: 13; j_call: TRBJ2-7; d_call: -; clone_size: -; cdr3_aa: CATSTGISYEQYF; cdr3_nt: TGTGCCACCAGCACCGGGATTTCCTACGAGCAGTACTTC
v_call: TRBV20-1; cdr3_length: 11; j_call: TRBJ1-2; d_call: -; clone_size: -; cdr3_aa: CSASTRKGYTF; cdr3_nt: TGCAGTGCTAGTACCAGGAAGGGCTACACCTTC
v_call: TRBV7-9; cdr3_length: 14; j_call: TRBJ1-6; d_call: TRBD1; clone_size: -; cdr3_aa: CASSTTGNNSPLHF; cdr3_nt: TGTGCCAGCAGCACGACAGGGAACAATTCACCCCTCCACTTT
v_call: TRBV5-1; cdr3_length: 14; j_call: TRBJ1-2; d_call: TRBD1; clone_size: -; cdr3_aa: CASSPGQGSYGYTF; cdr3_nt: TGCGCCAGCAGCCCTGGACAGGGGAGCTATGGCTACACCTTC
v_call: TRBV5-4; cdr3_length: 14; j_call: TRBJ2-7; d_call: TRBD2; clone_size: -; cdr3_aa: CASSRTSGAYEQYF; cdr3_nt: TGTGCCAGCAGCCGGACTAGCGGGGCCTACGAGCAGTACTTC
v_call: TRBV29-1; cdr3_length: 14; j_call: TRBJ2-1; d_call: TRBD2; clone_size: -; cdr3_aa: CSVERPSGGNEQFF; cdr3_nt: TGCAGCGTTGAGAGGCCTAGCGGGGGAAATGAGCAGTTCTTC
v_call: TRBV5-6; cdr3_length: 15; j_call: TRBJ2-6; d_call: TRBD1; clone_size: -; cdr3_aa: CASRPQGSGANVLTF; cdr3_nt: TGTGCCAGCCGGCCACAGGGGTCTGGGGCCAACGTCCTGACTTTC
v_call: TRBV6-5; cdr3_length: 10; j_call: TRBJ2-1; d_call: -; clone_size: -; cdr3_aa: CASRFPYPFF; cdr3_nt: TGTGCCAGCAGGTTCCCCTACCCGTTCTTC
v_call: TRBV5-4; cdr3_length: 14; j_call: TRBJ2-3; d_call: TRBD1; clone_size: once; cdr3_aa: CASSWRDRGDTQYF; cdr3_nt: TGTGCCAGCAGCTGGAGGGACAGGGGAGATACGCAGTATTTT
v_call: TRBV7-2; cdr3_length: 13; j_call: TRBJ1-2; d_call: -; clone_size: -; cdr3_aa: CASSFGGDYGYTF; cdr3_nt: TGTGCCAGCAGCTTCGGAGGGGATTATGGCTACACCTTC
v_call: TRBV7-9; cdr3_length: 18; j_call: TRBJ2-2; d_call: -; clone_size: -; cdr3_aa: CASSFLGAGGVNTGELFF; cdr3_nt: TGTGCCAGCAGCTTCCTCGGTGCTGGCGGGGTAAACACCGGGGAGCTGTTTTTT
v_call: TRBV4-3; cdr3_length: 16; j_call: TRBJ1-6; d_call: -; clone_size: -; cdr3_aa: CASSQGGGQLNSPLHF; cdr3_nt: TGCGCCAGCAGCCAAGGAGGTGGACAGCTCAATTCACCCCTCCACTTT
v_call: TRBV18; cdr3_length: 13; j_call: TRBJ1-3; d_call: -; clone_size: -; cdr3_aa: CASPPGKGDTIYF; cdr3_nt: TGTGCCAGCCCCCCAGGGAAAGGAGACACCATATATTTT
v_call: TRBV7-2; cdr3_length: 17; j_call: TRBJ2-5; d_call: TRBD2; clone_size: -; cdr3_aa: CASSLVGRGVLQETQYF; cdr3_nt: TGTGCCAGCAGCTTAGTCGGCCGGGGGGTCCTCCAAGAGACCCAGTACTTC
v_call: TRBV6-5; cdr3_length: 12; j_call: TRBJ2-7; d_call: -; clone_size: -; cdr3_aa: CASSPSPREQYF; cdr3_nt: TGTGCCAGCAGCCCATCCCCGCGCGAGCAGTACTTC
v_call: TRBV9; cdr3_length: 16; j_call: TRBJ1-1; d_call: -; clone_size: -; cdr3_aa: CASSVGWGLKNTEAFF; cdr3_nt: TGTGCCAGCAGCGTAGGCTGGGGCCTAAAGAACACTGAAGCTTTCTTT
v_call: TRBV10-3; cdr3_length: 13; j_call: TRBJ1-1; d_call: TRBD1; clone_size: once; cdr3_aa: CAINRDRNTEAFF; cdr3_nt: TGTGCCATCAACAGGGACAGGAACACTGAAGCTTTCTTT
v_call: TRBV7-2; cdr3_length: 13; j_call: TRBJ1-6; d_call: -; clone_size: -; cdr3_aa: CASSLSKNSPLHF; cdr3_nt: TGTGCCAGCAGCTTATCTAAGAATTCACCCCTCCACTTT
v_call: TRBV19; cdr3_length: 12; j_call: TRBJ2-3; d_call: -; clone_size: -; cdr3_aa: CASSNSGDTQYF; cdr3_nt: TGTGCCAGTAGTAATAGCGGAGATACGCAGTATTTT
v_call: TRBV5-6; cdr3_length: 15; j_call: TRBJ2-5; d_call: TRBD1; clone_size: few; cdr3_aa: CASSPALDRGETQYF; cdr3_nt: TGTGCCAGCAGCCCAGCTCTGGACAGGGGAGAGACCCAGTACTTC
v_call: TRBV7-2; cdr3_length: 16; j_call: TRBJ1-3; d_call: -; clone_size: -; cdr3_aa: CASSPGGAHTGNTIYF; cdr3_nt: TGTGCCAGCAGCCCAGGTGGGGCGCACACTGGAAACACCATATATTTT
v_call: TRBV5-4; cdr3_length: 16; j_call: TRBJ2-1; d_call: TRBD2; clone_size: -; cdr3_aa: CASSLELAGGVNEQFF; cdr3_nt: TGTGCCAGCAGCTTGGAACTAGCGGGAGGCGTAAATGAGCAGTTCTTC
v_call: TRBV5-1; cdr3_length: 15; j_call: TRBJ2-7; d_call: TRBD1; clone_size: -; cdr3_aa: CASSQRGQGGYEQYF; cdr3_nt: TGCGCCAGCAGCCAAAGGGGACAGGGGGGCTACGAGCAGTACTTC
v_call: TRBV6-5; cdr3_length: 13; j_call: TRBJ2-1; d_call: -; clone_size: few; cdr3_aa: CASGVTSVHEQFF; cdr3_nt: TGTGCCAGCGGAGTGACTAGTGTCCATGAGCAGTTCTTC
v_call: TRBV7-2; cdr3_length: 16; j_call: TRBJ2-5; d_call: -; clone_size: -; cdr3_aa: CASSTSQGRGMETQYF; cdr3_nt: TGTGCCAGCAGCACGAGTCAGGGAAGGGGGATGGAGACCCAGTACTTC
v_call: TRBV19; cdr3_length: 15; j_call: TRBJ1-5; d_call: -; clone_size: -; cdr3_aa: CASSIAHNSNQPQHF; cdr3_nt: TGTGCCAGTAGTATCGCCCACAACAGCAATCAGCCCCAGCATTTT
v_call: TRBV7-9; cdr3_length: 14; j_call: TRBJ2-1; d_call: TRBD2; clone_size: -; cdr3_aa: CASRPGLLMNEQFF; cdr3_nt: TGTGCCAGCAGGCCGGGACTATTAATGAATGAGCAGTTCTTC
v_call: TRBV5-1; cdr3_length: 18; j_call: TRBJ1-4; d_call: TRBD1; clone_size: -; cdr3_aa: CASSPLGQGVTTNEKLFF; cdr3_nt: TGCGCCAGCAGTCCGCTCGGACAGGGAGTTACAACTAATGAAAAACTGTTTTTT
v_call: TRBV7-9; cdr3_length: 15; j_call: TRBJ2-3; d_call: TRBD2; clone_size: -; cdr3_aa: CASSLGLAGGGYLYF; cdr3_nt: TGTGCCAGCAGCTTAGGACTAGCGGGAGGAGGGTACTTGTATTTT
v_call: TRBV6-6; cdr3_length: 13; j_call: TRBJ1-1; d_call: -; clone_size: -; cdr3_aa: CASATSGGLEAFF; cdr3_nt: TGTGCCAGCGCAACGTCCGGGGGGCTGGAAGCTTTCTTT
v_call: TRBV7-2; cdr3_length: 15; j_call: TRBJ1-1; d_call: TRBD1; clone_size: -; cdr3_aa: CASSQNAGGGTEAFF; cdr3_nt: TGTGCCAGCAGTCAGAATGCAGGGGGCGGGACTGAAGCTTTCTTT
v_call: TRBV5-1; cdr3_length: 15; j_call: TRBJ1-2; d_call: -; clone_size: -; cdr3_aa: CASSLLATGTNGYTF; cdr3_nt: TGCGCCAGCAGCTTGTTGGCCACAGGAACGAATGGCTACACCTTC
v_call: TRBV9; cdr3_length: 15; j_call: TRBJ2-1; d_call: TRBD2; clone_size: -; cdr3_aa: CASSPRLAGYNEQFF; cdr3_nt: TGTGCCAGCAGCCCAAGACTAGCGGGATACAATGAGCAGTTCTTC